This T cell receptor (beta chain) was identified during a study of CD8 T cells in ankylosing spondylitis. One entry per CDR3 protein results from TCRdb running MiXCR on the 5' RACE reads. The sample has about 360,000 distinct CDR3 sequences; about 20% are singletons. V trimming: 5 bases; J trimming: 3 bases; junction bases outside the gene matches: 5. CDR3 size: 15 residues. The source is a male donor with ankylosing spondylitis or in good health (not recorded which). The V and J genes are TRBV12-3 or TRBV12-4 and TRBJ2-7; 12 bases align to TRBD2. Sequencing was performed on blood, either unsorted or a sorted T cell fraction (not recorded which). The CDR3 nucleotides read TGTGCCAGCAGTCAAGGACTAGCGGGGCGCTACGAGCAGTACTTC. As protein: CASSQGLAGRYEQYF.